This TCR beta chain is drawn from a study of cytomegalovirus exposure and HLA in healthy donors. Here immunoSEQ multiplex PCR was the method, and the copy in TCRdb shows in-frame clones only, minus some. The sample has fewer than 100,000 clones, about nine tenths seen once. CDR1 is MNHEY, CDR2 SMNVEV, per germline (reference sequence). The CDR3 loop spans 15 amino acids. The V segment lost 8 bases and the J segment 1 base; nucleotides outside the gene matches: 7. The chain recombines TRBV27 with TRBJ2-7; 11 bases are a match to TRBD2. The TCR originated in a man younger than 45 in good health and CMV-seronegative. Specimen: PBMCs. This CDR3 reads CASLKRTSGSYEQYF. DNA of the CDR3: TGTGCCAGCCTGAAAAGGACTAGCGGGTCCTACGAGCAGTACTTC.